This paragraph covers one T cell receptor (beta chain) sequence. Trimming took 5 bases from V and 7 from J, leaving 12 bases between them. Germline V lookup: CDR1 MNHEY, CDR2 SVGEGT. The CDR3 extends over 13 amino acids. The data were obtained in a study of blood T cell repertoires in COVID-19. About the research overall: Whether acute or convalescent, the COVID-19 samples came from the United States, Italy and Spain. T cells, B-cell-depleted T cells, or PBMCs provided the cDNA or gDNA that served as material.

Enrolled during active infection, Seattle patients were then followed longitudinally. Clones were sequenced by immunoSEQ multiplex PCR, and TCRdb holds only the in-frame ones, with some missing. Seen here are some 290,000 clones, 89% observed once, and the top ten hold over 8.5%. The material sequenced was peripheral blood. The genes are TRBV6-2 or TRBV6-3 and TRBJ1-5, with D perhaps matching TRBD1 (6 bases). The TCR originated in a woman in her 30s with COVID-19, enrolled during active disease. CDR3: CASSLQGKQPQHF. CDR3 bases: TGTGCCAGCAGTCTCCAGGGGAAACAGCCCCAGCATTTT.